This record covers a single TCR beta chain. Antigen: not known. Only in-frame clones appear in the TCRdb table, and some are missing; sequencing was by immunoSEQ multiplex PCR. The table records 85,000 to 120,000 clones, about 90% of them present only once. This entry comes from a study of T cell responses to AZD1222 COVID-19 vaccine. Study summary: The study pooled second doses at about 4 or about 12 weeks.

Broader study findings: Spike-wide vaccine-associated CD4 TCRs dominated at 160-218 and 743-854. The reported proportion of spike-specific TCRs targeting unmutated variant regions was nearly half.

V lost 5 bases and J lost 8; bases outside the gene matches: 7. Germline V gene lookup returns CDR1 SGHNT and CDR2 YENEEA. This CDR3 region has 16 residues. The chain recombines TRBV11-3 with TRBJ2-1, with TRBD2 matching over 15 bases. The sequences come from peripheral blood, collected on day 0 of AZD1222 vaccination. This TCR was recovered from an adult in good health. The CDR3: CASSGPGLAGGHEQFF. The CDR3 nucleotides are TGTGCCAGCAGCGGGCCGGGACTAGCGGGAGGTCATGAGCAGTTCTTC.